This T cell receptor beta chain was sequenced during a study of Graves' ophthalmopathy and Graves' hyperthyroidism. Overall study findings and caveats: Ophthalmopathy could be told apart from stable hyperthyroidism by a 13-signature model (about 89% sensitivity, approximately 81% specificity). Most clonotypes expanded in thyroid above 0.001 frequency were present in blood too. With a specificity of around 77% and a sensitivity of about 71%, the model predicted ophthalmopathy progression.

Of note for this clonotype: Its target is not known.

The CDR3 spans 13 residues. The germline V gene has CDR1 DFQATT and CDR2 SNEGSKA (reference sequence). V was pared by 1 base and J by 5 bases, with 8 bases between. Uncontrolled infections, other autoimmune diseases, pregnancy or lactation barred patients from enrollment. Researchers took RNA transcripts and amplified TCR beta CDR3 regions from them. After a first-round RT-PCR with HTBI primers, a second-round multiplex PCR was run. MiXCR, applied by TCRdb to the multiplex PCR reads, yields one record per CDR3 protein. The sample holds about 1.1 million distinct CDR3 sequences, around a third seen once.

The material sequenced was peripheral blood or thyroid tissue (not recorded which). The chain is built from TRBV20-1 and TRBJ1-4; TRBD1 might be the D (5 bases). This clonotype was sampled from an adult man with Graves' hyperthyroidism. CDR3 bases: TGCAGTGCTAGAGGCCAGGGAAATGAAAAACTGTTTTTT. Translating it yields CSARGQGNEKLFF.